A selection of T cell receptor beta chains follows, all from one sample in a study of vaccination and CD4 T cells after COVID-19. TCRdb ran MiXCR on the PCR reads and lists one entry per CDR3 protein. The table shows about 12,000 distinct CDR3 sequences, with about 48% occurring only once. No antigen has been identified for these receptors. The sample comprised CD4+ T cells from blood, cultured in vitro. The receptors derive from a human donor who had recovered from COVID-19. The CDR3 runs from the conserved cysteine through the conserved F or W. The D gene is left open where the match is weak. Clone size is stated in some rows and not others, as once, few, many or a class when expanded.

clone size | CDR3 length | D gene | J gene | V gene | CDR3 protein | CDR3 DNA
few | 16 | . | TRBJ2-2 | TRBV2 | CASSLRLGGNTGELFF | TGTGCCAGCAGTCTCCGACTAGGTGGAAACACCGGGGAGCTGTTTTTT
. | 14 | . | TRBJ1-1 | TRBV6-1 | CASSDLRGGTEAFF | TGTGCCAGCAGTGACCTGAGAGGAGGGACTGAAGCTTTCTTT
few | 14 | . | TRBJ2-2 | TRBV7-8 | CASRSHANTGELFF | TGTGCCAGCAGGAGTCACGCGAACACCGGGGAGCTGTTTTTT
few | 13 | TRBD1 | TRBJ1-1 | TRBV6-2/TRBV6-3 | CASSWRQGVFAFF | TGTGCCAGCAGTTGGCGACAGGGTGTGTTTGCTTTCTTT
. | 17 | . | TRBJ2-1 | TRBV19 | CASSPYRGSFAGNEQFF | TGTGCCAGTAGTCCCTACAGGGGTTCTTTTGCGGGAAATGAGCAGTTCTTC
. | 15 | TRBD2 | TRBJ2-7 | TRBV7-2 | CASSHGTSGYYEQYF | TGTGCCAGCAGCCATGGGACTAGCGGTTACTACGAGCAGTACTTC
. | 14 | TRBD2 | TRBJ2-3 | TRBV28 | CASRGRGGADTQYF | TGTGCCAGCAGGGGCCGGGGGGGTGCAGATACGCAGTATTTT
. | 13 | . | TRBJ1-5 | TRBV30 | CAWSVLGNQPQHF | TGTGCCTGGAGTGTCTTGGGCAATCAGCCCCAGCATTTT
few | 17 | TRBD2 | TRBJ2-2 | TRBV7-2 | CASSLRGGFLNTGELFF | TGTGCCAGCAGCTTGCGGGGAGGGTTCCTGAACACCGGGGAGCTGTTTTTT
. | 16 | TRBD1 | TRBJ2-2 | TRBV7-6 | CASSPWTGLNTGELFF | TGTGCCAGCAGCCCCTGGACAGGGCTGAACACCGGGGAGCTGTTTTTT
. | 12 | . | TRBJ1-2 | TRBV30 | CASTRVNYGYTF | TGTGCCTCCACCAGGGTCAACTATGGCTACACCTTC
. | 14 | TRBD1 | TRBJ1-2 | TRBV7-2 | CASSIGQGKGGYTF | TGTGCCAGCAGCATCGGACAGGGGAAGGGTGGCTACACCTTC
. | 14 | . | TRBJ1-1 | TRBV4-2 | CASSQRGGPAEAFF | TGTGCCAGCAGCCAAAGGGGAGGGCCGGCTGAAGCTTTCTTT
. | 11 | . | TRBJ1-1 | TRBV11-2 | CASSFGTEAFF | TGTGCCAGCAGCTTTGGGACTGAAGCTTTCTTT
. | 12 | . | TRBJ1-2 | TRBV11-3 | CASSFQDYGYTF | TGTGCCAGCAGCTTTCAGGACTATGGCTACACCTTC
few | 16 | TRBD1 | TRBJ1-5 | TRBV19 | CASTGQGAWDNQPQHF | TGTGCCAGTACGGGACAGGGGGCTTGGGACAATCAGCCCCAGCATTTT
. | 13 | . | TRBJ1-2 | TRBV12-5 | CASGLGSNYGYTF | TGTGCTAGTGGTTTGGGCAGTAACTATGGCTACACCTTC
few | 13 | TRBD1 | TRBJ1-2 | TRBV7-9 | CASSPTGNYGYTF | TGTGCCAGCAGCCCGACAGGGAACTATGGCTACACCTTC
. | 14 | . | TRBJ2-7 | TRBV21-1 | CAKQKGVRSYEQYF | TGTGCCAAGCAAAAGGGGGTCAGGTCCTACGAGCAGTACTTC
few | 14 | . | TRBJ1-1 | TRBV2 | CASSVGRGNTEAFF | TGTGCCAGCAGTGTGGGCAGGGGGAACACTGAAGCTTTCTTT
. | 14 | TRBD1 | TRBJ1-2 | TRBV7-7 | CANSFGQGGYGYTF | TGTGCTAACAGCTTCGGACAGGGTGGCTATGGCTACACCTTC
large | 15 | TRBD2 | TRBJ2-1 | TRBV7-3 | CASSVLAGGYNEQFF | TGTGCCAGCAGCGTACTAGCGGGAGGTTACAATGAGCAGTTCTTC
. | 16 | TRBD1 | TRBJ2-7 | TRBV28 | CASSPRPGQATYEQYF | TGTGCCAGCAGTCCACGACCGGGACAGGCGACCTACGAGCAGTACTTC
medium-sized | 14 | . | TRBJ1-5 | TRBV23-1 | CASSPRKSNQPQHF | TGCGCCAGCAGTCCGCGGAAGAGCAATCAGCCCCAGCATTTT